These T cell receptor beta chains were read from a single sample in a study of PD-L1 blockade in urothelial cancer. Using immunoSEQ multiplex PCR, the repertoire was profiled, and TCRdb retains in-frame clones only, with some absent. The sample carries under 35,000 clones, 87% recorded once. The specimen was PBMCs, collected around atezolizumab (anti-PD-L1) treatment. These receptors were obtained from a man in his forties or fifties with urothelial cancer. The CDR3 runs from the conserved cysteine through the conserved F or W. D genes are given only for firm matches.

j_call d_call v_call cdr3_nt cdr3_aa
TRBJ1-2 TRBD1 TRBV7-9 TGTGCCAGCAGCCGGGACAGTAACTATGGCTACACCTTC CASSRDSNYGYTF
TRBJ1-4 . TRBV2 TGTGCCAGCAGTGTACGACTAGTGGAAAAACTGTTTTTT CASSVRLVEKLFF
TRBJ2-2 . TRBV4-3 TGCGCCAGCAGCCAAGATATAGTACAGGGTGGAACCGGGGAGCTGTTTTTT CASSQDIVQGGTGELFF
TRBJ2-1 . TRBV5-4 TGTGCCAGCAGCTTGGCTCCCGGGGATGAGCAGTTCTTC CASSLAPGDEQFF
TRBJ1-2 . TRBV19 TGTGCCAGTAGTACGGCAGGCTCTTACGGCTACACCTTC CASSTAGSYGYTF
TRBJ1-5 TRBD1 TRBV2 TGTGCCAGCAGTGAAGCGAGAACAGGGGGGGGAGCCCAGCATTTT CASSEARTGGGAQHF
TRBJ1-2 TRBD1 TRBV28 TGTGCCAGCAGTTTATACCCCAGGACAGGGGTAGGCTACACCTTC CASSLYPRTGVGYTF
TRBJ2-7 TRBD1 TRBV30 TGTGCCTGGGAGAGGGACAGGGGGTACGAGCAGTACTTC CAWERDRGYEQYF
TRBJ1-2 . TRBV6-8 TGTGCCAGCAAAGAGGACAGCCACTATGGCTACACCTTC CASKEDSHYGYTF
TRBJ2-7 . TRBV19 TGTGCCAGTAGTATAGGTGAGACTCGCACCTACGAGCAGTACTTC CASSIGETRTYEQYF